The 5 T cell receptor beta chains presented below share a single source sample, sequenced in a study of T cell responses to AZD1222 COVID-19 vaccine. Data came from immunoSEQ multiplex PCR; TCRdb stores just in-frame clones and leaves some out. Of 250,000 to 300,000 clones listed, almost 95% were seen once; the top ten hold 0.55%. Sequenced material: peripheral blood, taken 28 days after the second AZD1222 dose. Source of these receptors: an adult who received the AZD1222 COVID-19 vaccine.

The chain links TRBV28 to TRBJ1-2, with 8 bases that match TRBD1. CDR1 MDHEN and CDR2 SYDVKM come from the germline V gene. The V segment lost 7 bases and the J segment 6 bases; nucleotides outside the gene matches: 4. The CDR3 runs 12 residues. CDR3 nucleotide sequence: TGTGCCAGCACTGGACAGGGCAATGGCTACACCTTC. It translates to CASTGQGNGYTF.

This chain connects TRBV3-1 (or the pseudogene TRBV3-2) to TRBJ1-2; D gene uncertain. The V gene's germline CDR1 is LGHDT and CDR2 YNNKEL (reference sequence). CDR3 size: 16 residues. Deletions cut 4 bases from V and 0 bases from J, with 15 bases between. The CDR3 DNA is TGTGCCAGCAGCCCCCCGCGTATACAAGCTAACTATGGCTACACCTTC. This encodes CASSPPRIQANYGYTF.

The J gene is TRBJ1-6, the V gene TRBV12-3 or TRBV12-4; D ambiguous. V shed 8 bases and J shed 5 bases, with 7 bases lying between them. This CDR3 is built from 12 residues. The chain's CDR3 is CASGTDNSPLHF. The CDR3 nucleotides are TGTGCCAGCGGCACAGATAATTCACCCCTCCACTTT.

This chain links TRBV6-5 with TRBJ1-1; TRBD1 might be the D (5 bases). The CDR3 extends over 14 amino acids. The V end lost 4 bases, the J end lost 0 bases, and 9 bases lay between the germline ends. The V gene's germline CDR1 is MNHEY and CDR2 SVGAGI. CDR3 in amino acids: CASSFSGLNTEAFF. DNA for the CDR3: TGTGCCAGCAGTTTTTCAGGGCTGAACACTGAAGCTTTCTTT.

The chain employs TRBV3-1 (or the pseudogene TRBV3-2) and TRBJ2-3; D remains unclear. The CDR3 covers 13 residues. Trimming removed 4 bases from V and 1 base from J, with 6 bases in between. Germline V gene lookup returns CDR1 LGHDT and CDR2 YNNKEL (reference sequence). CDR3 sequence: CASSLKGTDTQYF. Here the CDR3 DNA reads TGTGCCAGCAGCCTTAAGGGCACAGATACGCAGTATTTT.